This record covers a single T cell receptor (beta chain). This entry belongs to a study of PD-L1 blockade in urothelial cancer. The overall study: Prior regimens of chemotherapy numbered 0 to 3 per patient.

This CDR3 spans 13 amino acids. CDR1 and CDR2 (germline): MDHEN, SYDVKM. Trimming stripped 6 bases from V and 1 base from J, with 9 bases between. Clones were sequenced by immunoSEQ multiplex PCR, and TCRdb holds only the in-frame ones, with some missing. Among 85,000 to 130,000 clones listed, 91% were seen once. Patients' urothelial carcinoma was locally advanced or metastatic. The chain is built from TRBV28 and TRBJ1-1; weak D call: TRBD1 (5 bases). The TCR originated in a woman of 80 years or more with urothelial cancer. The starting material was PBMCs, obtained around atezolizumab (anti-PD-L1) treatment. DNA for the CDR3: TGTGCCAGCAGCTTCGACAGGAACACTGAAGCTTTCTTT. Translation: CASSFDRNTEAFF.